Sequencing of this TCR beta chain was carried out in a study of cytomegalovirus exposure and HLA in healthy donors. General study findings and limits: The study carried out a later analysis of TCR beta sequences. It associated 15,000 to 20,000 of them with specific HLA alleles at a false discovery rate of 0.05.

The CDR3 is 15 amino acids. V shed 7 bases, J shed 5 bases, and the junction held 11 bases outside the gene matches. Germline V gene data show CDR1 as MNHEY and CDR2 as SVGAGI. Primers: 60 Vbeta forward and 13 Jbeta reverse. The data were produced by immunoSEQ multiplex PCR, yet TCRdb's version contains in-frame clones alone and is incomplete. The sample has some 140,000 clones; roughly 80% are singletons. Of note for this clone: Its cognate antigen is unknown.

The sequenced sample was PBMCs. The sequence was collected from a man in his fifties or sixties in good health and CMV-seronegative. This chain links TRBV6-5 with TRBJ2-5, with 9 bases fitting TRBD2. The CDR3 DNA is TGTGCCAGCACCCGACTAGCGGACGGGCAGGAGACCCAGTACTTC. Encoded protein: CASTRLADGQETQYF.